This T cell receptor beta chain was documented in a study of T cells in Graves' hyperthyroidism and ophthalmopathy. Study findings and constraints: A model of 13 V-J pairs discriminated ophthalmopathy from stable hyperthyroidism. The model's output predicted ophthalmopathy at a median of 6.5 months prior to onset.

Regarding this clonotype: Its antigen is unknown.

Trimming cost V 4 bases and J 7 bases; bases outside gene matches: 7. Germline lookup yields CDR1 SNHLY and CDR2 FYNNEI. CDR3 length equals 15 residues. The TCR beta CDR3 regions underwent amplification using RNA transcripts as the source. The HTBI primer set served for first-round RT-PCR of the TCR CDR3. TCRdb called the multiplex PCR reads again in MiXCR, with one record for every CDR3 protein. The table lists 300,000 to 450,000 distinct CDR3 sequences, around 18% of them singletons. This chain joins TRBV2 and TRBJ1-5, with 10 bases fitting TRBD1. The sequenced material came from blood. The sequence was obtained from a middle-aged woman with Graves' ophthalmopathy. The CDR3 DNA is TGTGCCAGCAGTGGGGGAGCGGGACAGGGGCAGCCCCAGCATTTT. It yields the protein CASSGGAGQGQPQHF.